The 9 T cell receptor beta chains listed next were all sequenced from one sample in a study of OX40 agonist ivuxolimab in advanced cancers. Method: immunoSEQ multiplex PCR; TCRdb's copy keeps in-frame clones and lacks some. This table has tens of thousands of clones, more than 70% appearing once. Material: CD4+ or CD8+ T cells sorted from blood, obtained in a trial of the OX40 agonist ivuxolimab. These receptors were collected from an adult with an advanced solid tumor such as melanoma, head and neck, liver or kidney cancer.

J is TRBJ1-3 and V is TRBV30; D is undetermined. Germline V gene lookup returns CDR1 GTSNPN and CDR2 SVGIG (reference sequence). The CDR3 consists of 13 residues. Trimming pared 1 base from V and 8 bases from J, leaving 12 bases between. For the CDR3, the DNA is TGTGCCTGGAGTGAAGGATCGCCGTACACCATATATTTT. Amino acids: CAWSEGSPYTIYF.

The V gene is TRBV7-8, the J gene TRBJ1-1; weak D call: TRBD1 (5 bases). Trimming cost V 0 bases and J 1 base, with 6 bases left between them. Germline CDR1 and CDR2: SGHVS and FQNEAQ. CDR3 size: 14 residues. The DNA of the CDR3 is TGTGCCAGCAGCTTAGCGGGGGGGAACACTGAAGCTTTCTTT. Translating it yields CASSLAGGNTEAFF.

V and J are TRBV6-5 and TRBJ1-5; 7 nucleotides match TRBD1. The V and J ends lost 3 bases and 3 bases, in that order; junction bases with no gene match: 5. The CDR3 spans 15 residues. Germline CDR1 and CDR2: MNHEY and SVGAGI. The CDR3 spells CASSYQTGVNQPQHF. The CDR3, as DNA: TGTGCCAGCAGTTATCAAACAGGGGTCAATCAGCCCCAGCATTTT.

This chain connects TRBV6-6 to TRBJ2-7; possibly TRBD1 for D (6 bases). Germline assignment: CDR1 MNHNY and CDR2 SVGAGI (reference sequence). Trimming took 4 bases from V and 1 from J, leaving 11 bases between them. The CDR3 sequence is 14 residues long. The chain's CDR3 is CASSFTGQSYEQYF. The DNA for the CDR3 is TGTGCCAGCAGTTTTACAGGGCAATCCTACGAGCAGTACTTC.

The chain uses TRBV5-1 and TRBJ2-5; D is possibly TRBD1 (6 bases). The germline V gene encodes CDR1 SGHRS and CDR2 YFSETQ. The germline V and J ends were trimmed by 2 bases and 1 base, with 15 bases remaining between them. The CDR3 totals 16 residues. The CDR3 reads CASSLQGSASQETQYF. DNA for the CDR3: TGCGCCAGCAGCTTACAGGGATCGGCTAGCCAAGAGACCCAGTACTTC. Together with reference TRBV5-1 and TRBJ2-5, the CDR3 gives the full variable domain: KAGVTQTPRYLIKTRGQQVTLSCSPISGHRSVSWYQQTPGQGLQFLFEYFSETQRNKGNFPGRFSGRQFSNSRSEMNVSTLELGDSALYLCASSLQGSASQETQYFGPGTRLLVL.

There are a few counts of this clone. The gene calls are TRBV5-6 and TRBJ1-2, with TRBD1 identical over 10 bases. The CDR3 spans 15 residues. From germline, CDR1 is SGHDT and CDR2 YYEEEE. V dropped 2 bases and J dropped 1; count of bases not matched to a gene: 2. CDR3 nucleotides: TGTGCCAGCAGCTTTGGACAGGGGGGTAACTATGGCTACACCTTC. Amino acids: CASSFGQGGNYGYTF.

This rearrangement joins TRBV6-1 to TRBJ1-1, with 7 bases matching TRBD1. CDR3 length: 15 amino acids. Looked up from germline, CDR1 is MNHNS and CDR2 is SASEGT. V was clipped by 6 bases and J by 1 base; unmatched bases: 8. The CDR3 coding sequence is TGTGCCAGCAGCTCCAGACAGGGAGGGAACACTGAAGCTTTCTTT. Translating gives CASSSRQGGNTEAFF.

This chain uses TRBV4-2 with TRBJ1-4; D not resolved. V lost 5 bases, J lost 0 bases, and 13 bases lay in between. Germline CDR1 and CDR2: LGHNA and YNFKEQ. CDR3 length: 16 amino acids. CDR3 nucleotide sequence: TGTGCCAGCAGCTTAGGAATGGGCGCAACTAATGAAAAACTGTTTTTT. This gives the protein CASSLGMGATNEKLFF.

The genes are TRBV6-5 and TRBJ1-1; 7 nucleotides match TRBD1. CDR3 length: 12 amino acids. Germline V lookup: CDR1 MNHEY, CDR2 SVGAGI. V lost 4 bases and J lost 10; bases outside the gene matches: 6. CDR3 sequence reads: CASSSGGMGAFF. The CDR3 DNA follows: TGTGCCAGCAGTTCAGGGGGAATGGGAGCTTTCTTT.